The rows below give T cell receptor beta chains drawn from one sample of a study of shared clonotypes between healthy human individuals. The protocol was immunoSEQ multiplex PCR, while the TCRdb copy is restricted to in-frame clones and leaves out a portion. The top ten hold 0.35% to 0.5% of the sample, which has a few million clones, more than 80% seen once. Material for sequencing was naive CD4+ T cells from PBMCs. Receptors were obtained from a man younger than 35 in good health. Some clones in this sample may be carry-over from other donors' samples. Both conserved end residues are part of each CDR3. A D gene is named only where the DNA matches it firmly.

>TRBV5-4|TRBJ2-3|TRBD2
CASSLSGSVDTQYF
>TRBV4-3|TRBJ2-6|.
CASSQDVGGEKVGANVLTF
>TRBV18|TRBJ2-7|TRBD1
CASSPPETGAKMYF
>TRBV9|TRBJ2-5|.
CASSVAWAETQYF
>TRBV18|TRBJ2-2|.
CASSFQGRNTGELFF
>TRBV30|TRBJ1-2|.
CAWIELGYGYTF
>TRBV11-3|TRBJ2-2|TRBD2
CASSFRGAGELFF
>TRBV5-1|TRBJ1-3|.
CASSLGPGAISGNTIYF
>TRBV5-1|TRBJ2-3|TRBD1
CASSLNPGQGTSDTQYF
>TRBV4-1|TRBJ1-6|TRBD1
CASSRWTGLGSPLHF
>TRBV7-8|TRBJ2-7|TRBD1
CASSLGTGGALPSNEQYF
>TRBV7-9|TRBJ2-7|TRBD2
CASSLKAGEGSYEQYF
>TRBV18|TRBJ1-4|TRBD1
CASSRGQENEKLFF
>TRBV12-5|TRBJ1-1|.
CASVIVGSQTDNTEAFF
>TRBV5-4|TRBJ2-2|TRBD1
CASSTPDRGLTGELFF
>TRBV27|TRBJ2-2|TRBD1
CASSWDQGDTGELFF
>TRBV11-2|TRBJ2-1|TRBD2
CASSSRLAGDYNEQFF
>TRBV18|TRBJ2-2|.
CASSPPVGANTGELFF
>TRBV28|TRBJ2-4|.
CASSTAGLARQYF
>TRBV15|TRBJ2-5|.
CATSRDNWGRPETQYF
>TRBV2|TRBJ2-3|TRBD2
CASRGSLAGGLDTQYF
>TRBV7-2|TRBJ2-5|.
CASSLAPETQYF
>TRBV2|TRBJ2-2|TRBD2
CASRAQAGVAGELFF
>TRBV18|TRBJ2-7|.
CASSPKREAEQYF
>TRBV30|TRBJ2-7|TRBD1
CARDRGAGEQYF
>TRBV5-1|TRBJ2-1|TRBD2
CASSYGTSEYNEQFF
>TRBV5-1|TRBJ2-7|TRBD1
CASSPRQGVYEQYF
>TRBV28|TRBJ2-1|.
CASSPRAPPRRNEQFF
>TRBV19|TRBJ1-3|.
CASNWDGQRNTIYF